This T cell receptor (beta chain) originates from a study of OX40 agonist ivuxolimab in advanced cancers. Study in general: People in dose escalation had one of these cancers: hepatocellular carcinoma, melanoma, renal cell or head and neck cancer. Whole-study results and caveats: The specificity for antigen of the expanded peripheral T cells was not determined. There was clonal expansion of CD4+ and CD8+ blood T cells by week 6 at 0.1 to 3.0 mg/kg.

Excluded were patients having autoimmune disease history or systemic immunosuppression. As regards this clone: Its matching antigen is unknown.

The table came from immunoSEQ multiplex PCR; TCRdb's copy has only in-frame clones and leaves some out. The table lists approximately 91,000 clones, about 89% of them singletons. The specimen comprised CD4+ or CD8+ T cells sorted from blood, sampled in a trial of the OX40 agonist ivuxolimab. This receptor was taken from an adult with an advanced solid tumor such as melanoma, head and neck, liver or kidney cancer.

DNA for the CDR3: TGCGCCAGCAGCGCGGGGACAGGGGAACCTGAAGCTTTCTTT. This encodes CASSAGTGEPEAFF. The gene calls are TRBV5-1 and TRBJ1-1; TRBD1 matches at 10 bases. This CDR3 spans 14 amino acids. Germline trimming cut 4 bases from V and 6 bases from J; bases unmatched to any gene: 6. Germline CDR1 reads SGHRS; CDR2 reads YFSETQ. Together with reference TRBV5-1 and TRBJ1-1, the CDR3 gives the full variable domain: KAGVTQTPRYLIKTRGQQVTLSCSPISGHRSVSWYQQTPGQGLQFLFEYFSETQRNKGNFPGRFSGRQFSNSRSEMNVSTLELGDSALYLCASSAGTGEPEAFFGQGTRLTVV.